This T cell receptor beta chain was sequenced during a study of cytomegalovirus exposure and HLA in healthy donors. For the study at large: The 95 to 150 validation repertoires, a later analysis reported, used the same platform as the approximately 670 first-cohort repertoires.

The table came from immunoSEQ multiplex PCR; TCRdb's copy has only in-frame clones and leaves some out. Among 250,000 to 300,000 clones listed, 90% were seen once. Losses at the gene ends were 7 bases for V and 6 bases for J; bases not matched to a gene: 7. This CDR3 contains 14 residues. CDR1 SNHLY and CDR2 FYNNEI come from the germline V gene. The V call is TRBV2, the J call TRBJ2-7; 12 bases map to TRBD1. This TCR was sampled from a woman between 18 and 29 years old in good health and CMV-seronegative. The sequencing sample was made of PBMCs. The CDR3 protein is CASNWDRGLPEQYV. In DNA, the CDR3 is TGTGCCAGCAATTGGGACAGGGGGCTCCCCGAGCAGTACGTC.